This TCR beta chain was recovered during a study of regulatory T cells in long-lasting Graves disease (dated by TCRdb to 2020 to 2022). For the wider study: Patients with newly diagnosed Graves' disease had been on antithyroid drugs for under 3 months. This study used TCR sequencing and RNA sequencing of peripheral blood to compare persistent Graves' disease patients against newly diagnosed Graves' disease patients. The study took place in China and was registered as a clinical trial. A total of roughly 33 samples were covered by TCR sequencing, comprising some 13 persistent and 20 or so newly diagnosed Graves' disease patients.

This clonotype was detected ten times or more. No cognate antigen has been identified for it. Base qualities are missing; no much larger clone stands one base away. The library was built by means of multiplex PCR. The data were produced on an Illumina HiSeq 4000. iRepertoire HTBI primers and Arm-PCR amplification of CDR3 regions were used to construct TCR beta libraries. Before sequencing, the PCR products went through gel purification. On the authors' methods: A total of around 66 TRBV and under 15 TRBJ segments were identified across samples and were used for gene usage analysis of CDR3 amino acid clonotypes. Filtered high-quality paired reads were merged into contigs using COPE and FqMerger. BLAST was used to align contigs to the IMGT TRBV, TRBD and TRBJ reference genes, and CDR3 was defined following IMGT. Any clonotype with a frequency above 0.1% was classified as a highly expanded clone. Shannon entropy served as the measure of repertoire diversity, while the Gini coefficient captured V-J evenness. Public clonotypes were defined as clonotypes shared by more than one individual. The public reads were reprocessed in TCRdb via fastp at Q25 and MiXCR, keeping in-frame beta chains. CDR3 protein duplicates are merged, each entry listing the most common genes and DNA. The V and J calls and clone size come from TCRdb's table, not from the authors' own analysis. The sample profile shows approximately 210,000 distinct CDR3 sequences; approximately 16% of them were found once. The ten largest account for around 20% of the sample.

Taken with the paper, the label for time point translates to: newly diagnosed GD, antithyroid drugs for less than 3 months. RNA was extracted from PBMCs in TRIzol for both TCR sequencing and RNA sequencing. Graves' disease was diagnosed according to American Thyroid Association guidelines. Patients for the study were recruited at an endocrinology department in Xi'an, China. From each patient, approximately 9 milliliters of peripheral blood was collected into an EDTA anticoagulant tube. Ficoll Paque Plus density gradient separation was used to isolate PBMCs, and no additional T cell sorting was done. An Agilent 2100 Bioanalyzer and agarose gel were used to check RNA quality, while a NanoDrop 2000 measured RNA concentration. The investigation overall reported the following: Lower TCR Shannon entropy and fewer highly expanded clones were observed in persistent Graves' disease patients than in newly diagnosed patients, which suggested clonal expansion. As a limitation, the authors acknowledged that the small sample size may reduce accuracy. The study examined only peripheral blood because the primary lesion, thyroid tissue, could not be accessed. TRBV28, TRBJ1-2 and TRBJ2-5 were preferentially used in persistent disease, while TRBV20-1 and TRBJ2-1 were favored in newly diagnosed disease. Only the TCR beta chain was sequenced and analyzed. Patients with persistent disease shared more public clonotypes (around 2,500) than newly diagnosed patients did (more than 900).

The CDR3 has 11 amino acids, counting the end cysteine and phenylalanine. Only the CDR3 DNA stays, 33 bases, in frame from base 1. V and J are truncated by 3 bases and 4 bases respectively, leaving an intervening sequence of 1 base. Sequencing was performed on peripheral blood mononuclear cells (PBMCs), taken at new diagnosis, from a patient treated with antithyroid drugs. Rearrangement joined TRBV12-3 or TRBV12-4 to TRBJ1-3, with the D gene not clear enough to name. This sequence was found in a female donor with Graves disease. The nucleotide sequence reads TGTGCCAGCAGTTTCGGAAACACCATATATTTT. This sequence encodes CASSFGNTIYF.